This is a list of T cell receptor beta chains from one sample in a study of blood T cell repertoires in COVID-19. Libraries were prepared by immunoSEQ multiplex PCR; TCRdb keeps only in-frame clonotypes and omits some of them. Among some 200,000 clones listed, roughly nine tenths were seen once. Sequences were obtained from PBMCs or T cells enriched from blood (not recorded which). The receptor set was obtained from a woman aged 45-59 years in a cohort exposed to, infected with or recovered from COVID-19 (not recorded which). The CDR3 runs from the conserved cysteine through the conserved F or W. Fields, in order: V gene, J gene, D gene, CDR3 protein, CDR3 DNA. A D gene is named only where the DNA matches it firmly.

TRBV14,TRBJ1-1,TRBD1,CASSPLGQTEAFF,TGTGCCAGCAGCCCCCTGGGACAGACTGAAGCTTTCTTT
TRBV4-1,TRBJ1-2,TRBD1,CASSQDWDSNSNYGYTF,TGCGCCAGCAGCCAAGACTGGGACAGCAATTCTAACTATGGCTACACCTTC
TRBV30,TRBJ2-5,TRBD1,CAWSVKRTGGAETQYF,TGTGCCTGGAGTGTGAAAAGGACAGGGGGAGCAGAGACCCAGTACTTC
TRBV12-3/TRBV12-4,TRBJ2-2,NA,CASSLQRTGELFF,TGTGCCAGCAGCTTACAGAGGACCGGGGAGCTGTTTTTT
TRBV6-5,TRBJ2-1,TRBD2,CASSSRGLAGYNEQFF,TGTGCCAGCAGTTCCAGAGGACTAGCGGGCTACAATGAGCAGTTCTTC
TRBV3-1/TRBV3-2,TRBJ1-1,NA,CASSQDTVRGLGEAFF,TGTGCCAGCAGCCAAGATACGGTTAGGGGGTTAGGTGAAGCTTTCTTT
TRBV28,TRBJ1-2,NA,CASSEGGGGYGYTF,TGTGCCAGCAGTGAGGGAGGGGGTGGCTATGGCTACACCTTC
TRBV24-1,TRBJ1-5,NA,CATSDPTAGFNQPQHF,TGTGCCACCAGTGACCCGACAGCAGGTTTCAATCAGCCCCAGCATTTT
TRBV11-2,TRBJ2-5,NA,CASSLLGDRETQYF,TGTGCCAGCAGCTTGTTAGGGGATCGAGAGACCCAGTACTTC
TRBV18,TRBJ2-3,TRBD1,CASSPDRAIDTQYF,TGTGCCAGCTCACCCGACAGGGCTATAGATACGCAGTATTTT
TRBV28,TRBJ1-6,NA,CASSSRGFYNSPLHF,TGTGCCAGCAGTTCCCGGGGTTTCTATAATTCACCCCTCCACTTT
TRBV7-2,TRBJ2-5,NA,CASSLVGTNQETQYF,TGTGCCAGCAGCTTAGTCGGGACAAACCAAGAGACCCAGTACTTC